One and the same sample provided the 23 T cell receptor beta chains below, sequenced in a study of shared clonotypes between healthy human individuals (dated by TCRdb to 2018 to 2020). Library construction relied on the immunoSEQ multiplex PCR assay. Held by TCRdb, this immuneACCESS table contains in-frame sequences only and omits some clones. Under half of the omission traces to an unresolved V gene where checked; the cause of the rest is unknown. The sample contains around 2.3 million clones, 95% of them found a single time. The ten largest clones take up around 0.13% of the sample. Sequencing was carried out using naive CD4+ T cells sorted from blood. The cell subset or site label corresponds to: CD45RA+ positively selected. All receptors derive from a man aged 18 to 29 in good health.

This clone was counted a single time. The chain links TRBV4-1 to TRBJ1-4, with TRBD1 identical over 7 bases. The CDR3 length is 16 residues. The J segment lost 2 bases and the V segment lost 2 bases, leaving 5 bases of the junction unmatched. The germline V gene encodes CDR1 MGHRA and CDR2 YSYEKL. The CDR3 spells CASSQSGTETNEKLFF. The CDR3 nucleotides are TGCGCCAGCAGCCAATCCGGGACAGAGACTAATGAAAAACTGTTTTTT.

The V gene is TRBV6-1, the J gene TRBJ1-4, with 7 positions matching TRBD1. CDR3 length: 14 residues. The ends lost 3 bases at V and 6 bases at J; junction bases unmatched: 4. Per germline, CDR1 MNHNS and CDR2 SASEGT. CDR3 sequence reads: CASSERGRDEKLFF. Written as DNA, the CDR3 is TGTGCCAGCAGTGAGAGGGGGCGGGATGAAAAACTGTTTTTT.

The rearrangement joins TRBV5-1 to TRBJ1-2; TRBD1 matches at 8 bases. Germline CDR1 and CDR2: SGHRS and YFSETQ. The CDR3 loop spans 14 amino acids. With V trimmed by 5 bases and J by 3 bases, 6 bases remained unmatched. The CDR3 spells CASRLGGQDYGYTF. The CDR3 DNA follows: TGCGCCAGCAGGCTTGGGGGACAGGACTATGGCTACACCTTC.

Details on this clone: Other DNA sequences in this sample translate to the same CDR3. The chain has TRBV27 and TRBJ1-6; no clear D gene. Germline V CDR1 and CDR2: MNHEY, SMNVEV (reference sequence). CDR3 length equals 14 residues. The ends were cut back, 5 bases at V and 7 bases at J, with 12 bases in the middle. CDR3 DNA: TGTGCCAGCAGTCCCGGTTCGTACAATTCACCCCTCCACTTT. Its protein product is CASSPGSYNSPLHF.

Comments on this clone: Other DNA sequences in the same sample also yield this CDR3. The genes are TRBV5-4 and TRBJ2-2, with unresolved D. CDR1 and CDR2 from the germline V gene are SGHNT and YYREEE (reference sequence). Trimming took 3 bases from V and 1 from J, leaving 4 bases between them. This CDR3 is 13 amino acids long. CDR3 sequence reads: CASSSKNTGELFF. Here the CDR3 DNA reads TGTGCCAGCAGCTCGAAGAACACCGGGGAGCTGTTTTTT.

The rearrangement joins TRBV27 to TRBJ2-7; TRBD1 is a possible D gene (6 bases). This CDR3 has 15 residues. CDR1 and CDR2 from the germline V gene are MNHEY and SMNVEV (reference sequence). Trimming left V 4 bases short and J 5 bases short, with 18 bases between. In DNA, the CDR3 is TGTGCCAGCAGTTCGAATACAGGGTTGAGAGACGAGCAGTACTTC. Protein product: CASSSNTGLRDEQYF.

The rearrangement uses TRBV18 and TRBJ1-3; D not certain. The CDR3 loop spans 16 amino acids. CDR1 KGHSH and CDR2 LQKENI come from the germline V gene. The V end was cut by 1 base, the J end by 0 bases, with 10 bases between. The CDR3 DNA reads as TGTGCCAGCTCACCACTCTTTGGTGCCTCTGGAAACACCATATATTTT. Amino acids: CASSPLFGASGNTIYF.

The chain has TRBV6-1 and TRBJ2-7, with D uncertain. The CDR3 is 13 amino acids. Trimming removed 7 bases from V and 3 bases from J, with 13 bases in between. Looked up from germline, CDR1 is MNHNS and CDR2 is SASEGT. Here the CDR3 reads CASIHGSHYEQYF. CDR3 nucleotides: TGTGCCAGCATACACGGGTCTCACTACGAGCAGTACTTC.

J is TRBJ2-2 and V is TRBV9; D is undetermined. CDR1 is SGDLS and CDR2 is YYNGEE in the germline V gene. The CDR3 spans 17 residues. Trimming shortened V by 0 bases and J by 4 bases, and 16 bases separated the two germline ends. The CDR3 nucleotides read TGTGCCAGCAGCGTAGCCACCACAGTTCCGAGCACCGGGGAGCTGTTTTTT. Translated: CASSVATTVPSTGELFF.

The V and J genes are TRBV6-5 and TRBJ1-1; tentative D call: TRBD1 (5 bases). Germline lookup yields CDR1 MNHEY and CDR2 SVGAGI. The CDR3 loop spans 13 amino acids. V lost 0 bases to trimming and J lost 11 bases, with 13 bases between them. CDR3 in amino acids: CASSYSTAGQAFF. In DNA, the CDR3 is TGTGCCAGCAGTTACTCGACGGCAGGGCAGGCTTTCTTT.

The chain uses TRBV9 and TRBJ1-1; D remains unclear. Germline loops: CDR1 SGDLS, CDR2 YYNGEE. This CDR3 has 14 amino acids. Trimming pared 0 bases from V and 7 bases from J, leaving 13 bases between. CDR3: CASSVVDRNGEAFF. DNA for the CDR3: TGTGCCAGCAGCGTAGTAGACCGGAACGGTGAAGCTTTCTTT.

This clone was seen once. V and J are TRBV2 and TRBJ1-2; 7 bases map to TRBD1. In germline, CDR1 is SNHLY, CDR2 FYNNEI. V dropped 2 bases and J dropped 8; count of bases not matched to a gene: 5. CDR3 length: 13 amino acids. CDR3 DNA: TGTGCCAGCAGTGAAAATCCAGGGGGAGGCTACACCTTC. Translation gives CASSENPGGGYTF.

The chain links TRBV6-5 to TRBJ1-1; 7 bases are a match to TRBD1. The CDR3 covers 12 residues. V lost 7 bases to trimming and J lost 4 bases; unmatched junction nucleotides: 3. Germline CDR1 reads MNHEY; CDR2 reads SVGAGI. The CDR3 sequence: CASISGGTEAFF. CDR3 in DNA: TGTGCCAGCATCTCAGGGGGCACTGAAGCTTTCTTT.

Comments on this clone: Other DNA sequences in this specimen translate into the identical CDR3. V gene TRBV9 combines with J gene TRBJ1-2; D may be TRBD1 (6 bases). Germline V gives CDR1 SGDLS, CDR2 YYNGEE. Trimming removed 0 bases from V and 4 bases from J, with 7 bases in between. CDR3 length equals 13 residues. In nucleotides, the CDR3 is TGTGCCAGCAGCGTAGAGACAGGCTATGGCTACACCTTC. Protein sequence: CASSVETGYGYTF.

The gene calls are TRBV6-5 and TRBJ1-2; D gene uncertain. This CDR3 is 13 amino acids long. Per germline, CDR1 MNHEY and CDR2 SVGAGI. V was shortened by 8 bases and J by 4 bases, with 14 bases between the two germline ends. CDR3 DNA: TGTGCCAGCTGCATCGAACTGGGCTATGGCTACACCTTC. Translating it yields CASCIELGYGYTF.

The chain carries TRBV6-5 and TRBJ2-7; 10 nucleotides align to TRBD2. Germline V gives CDR1 MNHEY, CDR2 SVGAGI. This CDR3 contains 15 residues. Trimming took 6 bases from V and 4 from J; bases not matched to a gene: 9. CDR3 loop: CASSPSSGRSYEQYF. CDR3 nucleotide sequence: TGTGCCAGCAGCCCTTCTAGCGGGAGATCGTACGAGCAGTACTTC.

This sequence joins TRBV11-3 and TRBJ2-2; D could derive from TRBD1 or TRBD2 (6 bases each). Germline loops: CDR1 SGHNT, CDR2 YENEEA. The V end lost 1 base, the J end lost 3 bases, and 12 bases lay between the germline ends. The CDR3 spans 16 residues. CDR3 sequence reads: CASSLGGGRDTGELFF. Written as DNA, the CDR3 is TGTGCCAGCAGCTTAGGTGGGGGGCGCGACACCGGGGAGCTGTTTTTT.

The rearrangement links TRBV4-3 to TRBJ1-2; 9 bases match TRBD1. With V trimmed by 0 bases and J by 5 bases, 7 bases remained unmatched. There are 16 residues in the CDR3. The germline V gene has CDR1 LGHNA and CDR2 YSLEER. As DNA, the CDR3 is TGCGCCAGCAGCCAAGAGATCGACAGGGGGGCTTATGGCTACACCTTC. Translated: CASSQEIDRGAYGYTF.

The V call is TRBV5-4, the J call TRBJ2-5, with a possible D match to TRBD1 (7 bases). Trimming took 4 bases from V and 4 from J, leaving 11 bases between them. The germline gives CDR1 SGHNT, CDR2 YYREEE (reference sequence). The length of the CDR3 is 13 residues. CDR3 DNA sequence: TGTGCCAGCAGCCCCAGGGGGGTAGAGACCCAGTACTTC. Encoded protein: CASSPRGVETQYF.

The V and J genes are TRBV30 and TRBJ2-3; 9 bases match TRBD2. The length of the CDR3 is 15 residues. CDR1 is GTSNPN, CDR2 SVGIG, per germline (reference sequence). Trimming removed 3 bases from V and 2 bases from J; junction bases left unmatched: 6. This CDR3 reads CAWRGSGGHTDTQYF. CDR3 bases: TGTGCCTGGAGGGGAAGCGGGGGGCACACAGATACGCAGTATTTT. Full variable domain (rest looked up from reference TRBV30 and TRBJ2-3): SQTIHQWPATLVQPVGSPLSLECTVEGTSNPNLYWYRQAAGRGLQLLFYSVGIGQISSEVPQNLSASRPQDRQFILSSKKLLLSDSGFYLCAWRGSGGHTDTQYFGPGTRLTVL.

The V and J genes are TRBV29-1 and TRBJ2-3; 12 positions agree with TRBD2. The CDR3 sequence is 15 residues long. Germline V lookup: CDR1 SQVTM, CDR2 ANQGSEA. V dropped 8 bases and J dropped 0; count of bases not matched to a gene: 6. This chain's CDR3 is CSSRGLAGSTDTQYF. CDR3 bases: TGCAGCTCTCGGGGACTAGCGGGTAGCACAGATACGCAGTATTTT.

Concerning this clone itself: The junction departs from germline at one end; a sequencing error may be responsible. The rearrangement joins TRBV7-7 to TRBJ2-5, with a weak D call TRBD1 (5 bases). Germline V lookup: CDR1 SSHAT, CDR2 FNYEAQ (reference sequence). The CDR3 runs to 16 residues. Here the CDR3 reads CASSRRQSRTQETQYF. The CDR3 region has the DNA TGTGCTAGCAGCCGGAGACAGTCGCGTACCCAAGAGACCCAGTACTTC.

The chain employs TRBV11-2 and TRBJ2-3; 7 nucleotides match TRBD2. The CDR3 totals 12 residues. The germline CDR1 and CDR2 sequences are SGHAT and FQNNGV. CDR3 nucleotide sequence: TGTGTAGTAGCGGGCAGTACAGATACGCAGTATTTT. It specifies CVVAGSTDTQYF.